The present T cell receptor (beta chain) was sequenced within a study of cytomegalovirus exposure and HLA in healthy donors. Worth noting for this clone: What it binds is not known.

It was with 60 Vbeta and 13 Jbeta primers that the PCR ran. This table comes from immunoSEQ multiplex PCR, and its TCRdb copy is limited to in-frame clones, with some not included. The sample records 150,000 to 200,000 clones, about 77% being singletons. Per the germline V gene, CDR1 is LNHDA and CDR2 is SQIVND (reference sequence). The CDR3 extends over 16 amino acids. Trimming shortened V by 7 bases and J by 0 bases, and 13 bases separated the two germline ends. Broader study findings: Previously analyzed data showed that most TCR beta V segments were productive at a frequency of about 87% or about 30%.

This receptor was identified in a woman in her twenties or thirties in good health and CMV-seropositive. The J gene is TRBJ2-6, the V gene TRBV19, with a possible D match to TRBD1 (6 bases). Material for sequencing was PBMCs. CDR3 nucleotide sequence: TGTGCCAGTACCCCAGGGGTCCGCTCTGGGGCCAACGTCCTGACTTTC. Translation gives CASTPGVRSGANVLTF.